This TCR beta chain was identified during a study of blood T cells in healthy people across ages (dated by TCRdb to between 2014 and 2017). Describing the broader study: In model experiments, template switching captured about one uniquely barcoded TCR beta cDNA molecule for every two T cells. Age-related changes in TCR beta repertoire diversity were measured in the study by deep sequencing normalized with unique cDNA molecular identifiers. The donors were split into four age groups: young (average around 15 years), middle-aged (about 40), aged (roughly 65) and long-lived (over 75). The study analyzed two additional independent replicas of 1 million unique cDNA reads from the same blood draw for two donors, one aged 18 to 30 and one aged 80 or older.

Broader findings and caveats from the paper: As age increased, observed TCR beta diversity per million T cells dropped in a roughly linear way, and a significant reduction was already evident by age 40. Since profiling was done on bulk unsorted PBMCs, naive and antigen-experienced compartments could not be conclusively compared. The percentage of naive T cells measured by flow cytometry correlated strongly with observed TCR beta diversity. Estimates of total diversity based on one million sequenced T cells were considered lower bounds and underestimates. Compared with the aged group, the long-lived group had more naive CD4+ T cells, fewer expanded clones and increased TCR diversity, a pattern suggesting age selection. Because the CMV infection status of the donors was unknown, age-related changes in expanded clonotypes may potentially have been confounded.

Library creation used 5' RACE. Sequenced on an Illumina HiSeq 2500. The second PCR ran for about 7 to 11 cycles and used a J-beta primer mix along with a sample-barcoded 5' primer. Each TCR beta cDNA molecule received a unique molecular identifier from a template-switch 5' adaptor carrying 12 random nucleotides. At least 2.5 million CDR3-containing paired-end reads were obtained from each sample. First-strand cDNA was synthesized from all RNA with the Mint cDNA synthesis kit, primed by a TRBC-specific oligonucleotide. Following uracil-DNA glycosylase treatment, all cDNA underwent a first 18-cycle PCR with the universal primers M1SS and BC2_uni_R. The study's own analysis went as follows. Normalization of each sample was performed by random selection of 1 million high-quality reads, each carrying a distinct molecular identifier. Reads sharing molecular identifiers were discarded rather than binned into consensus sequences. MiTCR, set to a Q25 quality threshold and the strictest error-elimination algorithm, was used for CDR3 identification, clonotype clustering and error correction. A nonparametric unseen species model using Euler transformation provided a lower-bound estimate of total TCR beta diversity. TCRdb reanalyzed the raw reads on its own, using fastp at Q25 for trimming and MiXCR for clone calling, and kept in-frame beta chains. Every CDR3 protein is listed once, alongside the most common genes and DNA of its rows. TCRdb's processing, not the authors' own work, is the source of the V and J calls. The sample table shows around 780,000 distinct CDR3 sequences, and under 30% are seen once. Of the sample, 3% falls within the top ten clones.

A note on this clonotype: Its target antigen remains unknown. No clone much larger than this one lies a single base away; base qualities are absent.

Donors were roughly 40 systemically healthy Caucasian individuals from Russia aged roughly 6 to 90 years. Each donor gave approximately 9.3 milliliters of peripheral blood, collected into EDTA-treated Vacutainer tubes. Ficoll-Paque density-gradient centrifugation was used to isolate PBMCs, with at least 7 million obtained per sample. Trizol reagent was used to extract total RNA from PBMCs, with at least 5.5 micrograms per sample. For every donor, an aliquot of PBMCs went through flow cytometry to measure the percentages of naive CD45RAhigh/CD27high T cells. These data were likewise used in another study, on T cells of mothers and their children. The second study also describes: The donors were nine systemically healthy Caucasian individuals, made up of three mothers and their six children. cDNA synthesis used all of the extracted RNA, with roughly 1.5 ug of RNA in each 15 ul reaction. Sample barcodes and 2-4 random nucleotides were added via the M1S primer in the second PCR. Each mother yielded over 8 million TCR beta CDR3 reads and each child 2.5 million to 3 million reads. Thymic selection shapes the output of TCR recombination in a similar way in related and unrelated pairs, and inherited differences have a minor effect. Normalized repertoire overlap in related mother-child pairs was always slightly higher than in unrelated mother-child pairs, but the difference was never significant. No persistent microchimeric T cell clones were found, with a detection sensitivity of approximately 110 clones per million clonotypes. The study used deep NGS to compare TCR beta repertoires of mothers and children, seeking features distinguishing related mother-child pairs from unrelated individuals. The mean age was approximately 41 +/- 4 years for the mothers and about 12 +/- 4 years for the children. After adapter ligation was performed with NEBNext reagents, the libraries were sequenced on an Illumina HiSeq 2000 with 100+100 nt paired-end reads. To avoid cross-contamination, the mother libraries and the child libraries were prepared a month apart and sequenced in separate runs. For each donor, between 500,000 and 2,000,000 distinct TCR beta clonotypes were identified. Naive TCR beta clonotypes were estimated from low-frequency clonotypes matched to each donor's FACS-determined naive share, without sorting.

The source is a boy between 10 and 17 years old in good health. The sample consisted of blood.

The CDR3 region has the sequence CASSFTAGVHNEQFF. The nucleotide sequence reads TGTGCCAGCAGTTTCACTGCCGGGGTCCACAATGAGCAGTTCTTC. The chain was built from TRBV12-3 or TRBV12-4 and TRBJ2-1; the D region possibly corresponds to TRBD2 (5 bases align). Relative to germline, V is 3 bases shorter and J is 5 bases shorter, with 14 bases between their ends. From the cysteine through the phenylalanine, the CDR3 covers 15 amino acids. The sequence is cut down to CDR3 DNA, 45 bases in frame from base 1.